One and the same sample provided the 18 T cell receptor beta chains below, sequenced in a study of T-cell reconstitution after alpha-beta-depleted transplantation in children. Preparing the TCRbeta library involved the use of unique molecular identifiers. Each CDR3 protein gets one entry after TCRdb re-called the PCR reads with MiXCR. The repertoire has more than 150,000 distinct CDR3 sequences, roughly 6.8% of them found once; the top ten carry 3% to 3.5%. This material consisted of PBMCs from the stem cell graft donor, taken from the stem cell graft. All receptors come from a human donor who donated a stem cell graft to a child with Wiskott-Aldrich syndrome.

A few counts support this clonotype. The chain couples TRBV18 to TRBJ2-5; D uncertain. The CDR3 has 13 residues. Trimming shortened V by 3 bases and J by 2 bases, and 7 bases separated the two germline ends. Germline V lookup: CDR1 KGHSH, CDR2 LQKENI. The CDR3 region has the DNA TGTGCCAGCTCACCGGCGTATCAAGAGACCCAGTACTTC. Residues: CASSPAYQETQYF.

This clonotype was recorded at least ten times. This sequence joins TRBV6-2 or TRBV6-3 and TRBJ2-5; D unresolved. The CDR3 contains 13 residues. Trimming removed 5 bases at V and 4 bases at J, with 11 bases between. Germline V gives CDR1 MNHEY, CDR2 SVGEGT. CDR3 residues: CASSRSWGETQYF. Written as DNA, the CDR3 is TGTGCCAGCAGTCGGAGTTGGGGAGAGACCCAGTACTTC.

This clonotype was detected ten times or more. J is TRBJ2-3 and V is TRBV27; D may be TRBD2 (5 bases). Germline assignment: CDR1 MNHEY and CDR2 SMNVEV (reference sequence). The CDR3 covers 14 residues. V was trimmed by 3 bases and J by 4 bases, leaving 11 bases between them. The CDR3 coding sequence is TGTGCCAGCAGTTTTGAAGCGGCGCCAGATACGCAGTATTTT. This translates into CASSFEAAPDTQYF.

This clonotype was seen many times. The chain recombines TRBV5-5 with TRBJ2-4; D is unresolved. Deletions cut 5 bases from V and 0 bases from J, with 12 bases between. CDR1 and CDR2 from the germline V gene are SGHKS and YYEKEE (reference sequence). The CDR3 is made up of 15 amino acids. The CDR3 spells CASSGEVLAKNIQYF. The CDR3 nucleotides read TGTGCCAGCAGTGGGGAAGTCCTAGCCAAAAACATTCAGTACTTC.

Ten or more counts support this clonotype. The gene calls are TRBV12-3 or TRBV12-4 and TRBJ2-5, with D possibly being TRBD1 (5 bases). V was pared by 0 bases and J by 7 bases, with 12 bases between. The CDR3 has 14 residues. The CDR3, as DNA: TGTGCCAGCAGTTTAGCTGGGATCCAGGGGACCCAGTACTTC. Translating gives CASSLAGIQGTQYF.

This clonotype was seen many times. The chain combines TRBV27 with TRBJ2-7, with unresolved D. Germline assignment: CDR1 MNHEY and CDR2 SMNVEV (reference sequence). The CDR3 consists of 15 residues. Trimming removed 7 bases at V and 6 bases at J, with 22 bases between. CDR3 sequence reads: CASTLTGRQSIEQYF. The CDR3, as DNA: TGTGCCAGCACCCTAACGGGCAGGCAGTCCATCGAGCAGTACTTC.

In this sample, this clonotype turned up many times. V is TRBV5-1 and J is TRBJ2-3, with a tentative D call TRBD2 (6 bases). Germline V gene lookup returns CDR1 SGHRS and CDR2 YFSETQ. This CDR3 is 14 amino acids long. V lost 7 bases and J 0 bases, leaving 12 bases between the germline ends. CDR3 DNA sequence: TGCGCCAGCCGGAGGGCGGGGAGCACAGATACGCAGTATTTT. Amino acids: CASRRAGSTDTQYF.

The chain combines TRBV15 with TRBJ2-3; no firm D call. CDR3 size: 14 residues. The V gene lost 5 bases and the J gene lost 2 bases, with 11 bases spanning the gap. Per germline, CDR1 LNHNV and CDR2 YYDKDF (reference sequence). CDR3 sequence (DNA): TGTGCCACCAGCGAATTAAGTTACACAGATACGCAGTATTTT. It encodes CATSELSYTDTQYF.

This clonotype was observed many times. The V call is TRBV6-5, the J call TRBJ2-1; 8 positions match TRBD2. Trimming cost V 5 bases and J 3 bases; bases outside gene matches: 12. Germline lookup yields CDR1 MNHEY and CDR2 SVGAGI. The CDR3 spans 17 residues. The CDR3 coding sequence is TGTGCCAGCAGTACTTCATCGGGAGGGTTCCACTACAATGAGCAGTTCTTC. It specifies CASSTSSGGFHYNEQFF.

This clonotype was observed many times. The chain uses TRBV7-2 and TRBJ2-1, with D maybe TRBD1 (6 bases). The CDR3 contains 15 residues. V shed 5 bases and J shed 4 bases, with 15 bases lying between them. Germline V gene lookup returns CDR1 SGHTA and CDR2 FQGNSA. CDR3 protein: CASSPRGQPYNEQFF. The CDR3 coding sequence is TGTGCCAGCAGCCCACGTGGACAGCCGTACAATGAGCAGTTCTTC.

This clonotype was detected many times. J is TRBJ1-2 and V is TRBV9, with no clear D. V lost 1 base and J lost 2, with 9 bases in between. The CDR3 covers 14 residues. The germline gives CDR1 SGDLS, CDR2 YYNGEE. CDR3 amino acids: CASSVSIGNYGYTF. The CDR3 DNA sequence: TGTGCCAGCAGCGTAAGCATAGGCAACTATGGCTACACCTTC.

This clonotype was detected ten times or more. The V gene is TRBV12-3 or TRBV12-4, the J gene TRBJ1-4; tentatively, D is TRBD1 (5 bases). The length of the CDR3 is 15 residues. V was shortened by 5 bases and J by 7 bases, with 17 bases between the two germline ends. CDR3 coding DNA: TGTGCCAGCAGTCTTGGCGGGGGACGGACTGAAAAACTGTTTTTT. Amino acid sequence: CASSLGGGRTEKLFF.

Many counts were recorded for this clonotype. The rearrangement joins TRBV20-1 to TRBJ1-1, with 8 bases aligning to TRBD1. This CDR3 spans 14 amino acids. Germline loops: CDR1 DFQATT, CDR2 SNEGSKA (reference sequence). V lost 5 bases and J lost 6; bases outside the gene matches: 11. CDR3 loop: CSAPPGGGIPEAFF. CDR3 in DNA: TGCAGTGCTCCGCCAGGGGGCGGAATCCCTGAAGCTTTCTTT.

Only a few counts were recorded for this clonotype. This chain joins TRBV20-1 and TRBJ1-1; 7 nucleotides match TRBD1. The junction had 14 bases not matched to a gene; V was cut back by 6 bases and J by 4 bases. Germline lookup yields CDR1 DFQATT and CDR2 SNEGSKA (reference sequence). The CDR3 covers 15 residues. The CDR3 reads CSAYTLHRDSTEAFF. CDR3 nucleotides: TGCAGTGCCTATACCCTTCACCGGGACAGCACTGAAGCTTTCTTT.

A remark on this clonotype: A read error is possible here, since a much larger clone lies one base away. The missing conserved phenylalanine or tryptophan at the end of this CDR3 makes a read error likely. The chain employs TRBV15 and TRBJ1-2, with D tentatively TRBD1 (5 bases). The germline V gene encodes CDR1 LNHNV and CDR2 YYDKDF (reference sequence). V shed 4 bases and J shed 3 bases, with 15 bases lying between them. This CDR3 has 15 residues. CDR3 protein: CATSKHRGTDYGYTS. The CDR3 DNA sequence: TGTGCCACCAGCAAGCACCGGGGGACTGACTATGGCTACACCTCC.

As to this clonotype: Just one base apart from a much larger clone, this may be a read error. The chain joins TRBV12-3 or TRBV12-4 to TRBJ2-5; possible D gene TRBD1, 6 bases. CDR3 length equals 16 residues. V lost 9 bases, J lost 1 base, and 21 bases lay in between. The CDR3 nucleotides read TGTGCCAGAAGTGCCCCAGGGGATTGGGGCCAAGAGACCCAGTACTTC. This translates into CARSAPGDWGQETQYF.

At least ten counts were recorded for this clonotype. The chain has TRBV20-1 and TRBJ2-1; D could derive from TRBD1 or TRBD2 (5 bases each). CDR1 and CDR2 (germline): DFQATT, SNEGSKA (reference sequence). This CDR3 is built from 13 residues. In DNA, the CDR3 is TGCAGCGGGACCGGGACGGCTGAGGATGAGCAGTTCTTC. It yields the protein CSGTGTAEDEQFF.

This clonotype has ten or more counts. The J gene is TRBJ1-5, the V gene TRBV6-5; tentatively, D is TRBD1 (5 bases). Germline CDR1 MNHEY, CDR2 SVGAGI. Trimming left V 3 bases short and J 0 bases short, with 12 bases between. The CDR3 covers 16 residues. The CDR3 protein is CASSYGGFYSNQPQHF. DNA of the CDR3: TGTGCCAGCAGTTATGGGGGGTTTTATAGCAATCAGCCCCAGCATTTT.